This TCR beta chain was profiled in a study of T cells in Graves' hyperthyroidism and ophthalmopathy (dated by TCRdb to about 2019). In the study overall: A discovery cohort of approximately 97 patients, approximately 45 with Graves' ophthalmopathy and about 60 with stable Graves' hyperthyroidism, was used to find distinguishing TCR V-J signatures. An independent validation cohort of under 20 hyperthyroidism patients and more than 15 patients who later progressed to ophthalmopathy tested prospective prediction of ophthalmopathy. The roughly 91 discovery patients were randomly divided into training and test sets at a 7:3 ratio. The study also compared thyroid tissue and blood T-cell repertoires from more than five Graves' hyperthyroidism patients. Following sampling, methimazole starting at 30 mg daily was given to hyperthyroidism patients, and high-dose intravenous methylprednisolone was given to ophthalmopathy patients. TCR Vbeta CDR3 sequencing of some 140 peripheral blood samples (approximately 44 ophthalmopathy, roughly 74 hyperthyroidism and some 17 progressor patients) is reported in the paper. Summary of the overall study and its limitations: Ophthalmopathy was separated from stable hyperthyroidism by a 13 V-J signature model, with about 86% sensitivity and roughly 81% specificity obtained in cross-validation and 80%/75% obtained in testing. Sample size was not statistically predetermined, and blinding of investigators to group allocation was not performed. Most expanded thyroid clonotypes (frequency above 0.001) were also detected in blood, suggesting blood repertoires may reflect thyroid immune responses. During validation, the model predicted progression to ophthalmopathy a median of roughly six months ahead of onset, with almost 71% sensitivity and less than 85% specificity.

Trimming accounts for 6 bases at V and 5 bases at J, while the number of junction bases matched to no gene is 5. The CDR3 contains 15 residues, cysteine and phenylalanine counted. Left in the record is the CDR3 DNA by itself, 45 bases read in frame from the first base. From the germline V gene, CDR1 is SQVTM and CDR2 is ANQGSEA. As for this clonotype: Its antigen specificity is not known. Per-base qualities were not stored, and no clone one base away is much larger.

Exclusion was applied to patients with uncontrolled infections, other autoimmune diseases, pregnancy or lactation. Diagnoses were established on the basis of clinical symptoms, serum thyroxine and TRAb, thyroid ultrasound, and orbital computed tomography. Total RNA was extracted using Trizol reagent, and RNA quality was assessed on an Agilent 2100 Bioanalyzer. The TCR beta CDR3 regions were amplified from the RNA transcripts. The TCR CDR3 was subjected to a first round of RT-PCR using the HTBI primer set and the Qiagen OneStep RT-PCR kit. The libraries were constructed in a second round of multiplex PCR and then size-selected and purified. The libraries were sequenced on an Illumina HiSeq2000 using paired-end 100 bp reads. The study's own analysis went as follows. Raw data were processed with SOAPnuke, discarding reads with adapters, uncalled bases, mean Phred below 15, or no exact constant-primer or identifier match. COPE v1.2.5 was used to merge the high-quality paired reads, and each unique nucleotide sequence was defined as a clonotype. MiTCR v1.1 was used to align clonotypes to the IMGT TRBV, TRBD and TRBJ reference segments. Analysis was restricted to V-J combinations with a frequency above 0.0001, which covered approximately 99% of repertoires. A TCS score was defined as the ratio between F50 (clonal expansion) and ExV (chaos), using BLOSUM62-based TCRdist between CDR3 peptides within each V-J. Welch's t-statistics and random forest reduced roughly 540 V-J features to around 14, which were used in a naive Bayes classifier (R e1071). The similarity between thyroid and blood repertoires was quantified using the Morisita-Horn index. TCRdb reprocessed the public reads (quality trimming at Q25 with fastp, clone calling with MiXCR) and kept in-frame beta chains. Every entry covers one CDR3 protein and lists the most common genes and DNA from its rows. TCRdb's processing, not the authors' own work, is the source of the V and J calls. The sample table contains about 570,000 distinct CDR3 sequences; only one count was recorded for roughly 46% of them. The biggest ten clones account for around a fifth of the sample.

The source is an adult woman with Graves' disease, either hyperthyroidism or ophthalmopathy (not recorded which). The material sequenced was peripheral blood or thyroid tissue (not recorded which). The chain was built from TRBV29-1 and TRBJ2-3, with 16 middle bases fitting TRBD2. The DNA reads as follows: TGCAGCGTCGGGACTAGCGGGAGGGGTGGAGATACGCAGTATTTT. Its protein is CSVGTSGRGGDTQYF.